The entry that follows covers one TCR beta chain sequence. Its antigen is unknown. Trimming pared 1 base from V and 2 bases from J, leaving 17 bases between. This CDR3 region has 17 residues. Germline lookup yields CDR1 SGDLS and CDR2 YYNGEE. This entry comes from a study of shared clonotypes between healthy human individuals. Study-wide background: The study used three CD4 naive, three CD4 memory, two CD8 naive and one CD8 memory plate per donor.

Sequenced by immunoSEQ multiplex PCR; TCRdb stores in-frame clones only, minus some. The table shows 2 million to 3 million clones, with 80% to 95% occurring only once. Study results and limitations: Clonotypes shared by all four sorted-subset donors had higher generation probabilities than non-shared clonotypes. Estimated clonotype richness was generally higher in naive than memory subsets.

This receptor was obtained from a man aged 18-30 years in good health. Some clones in this sample may be carry-over from other donors' samples. The chain couples TRBV9 to TRBJ2-3, with D possibly matching TRBD2 (6 bases). Sequenced: naive CD4+ T cells from PBMCs. Subset of the sample: CD45RA+ positively selected. CDR3 DNA: TGTGCCAGCAGCGTAACTCACGGGAGACAGTACACAGATACGCAGTATTTT. This codes for CASSVTHGRQYTDTQYF.